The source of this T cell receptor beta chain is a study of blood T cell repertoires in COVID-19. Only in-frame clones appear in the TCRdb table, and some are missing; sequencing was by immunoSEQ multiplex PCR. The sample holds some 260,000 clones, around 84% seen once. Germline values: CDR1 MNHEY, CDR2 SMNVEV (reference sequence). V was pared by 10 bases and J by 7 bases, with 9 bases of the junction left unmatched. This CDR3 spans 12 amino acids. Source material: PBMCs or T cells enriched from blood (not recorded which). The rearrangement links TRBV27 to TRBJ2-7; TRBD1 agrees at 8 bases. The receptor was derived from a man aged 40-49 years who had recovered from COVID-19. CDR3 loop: CATGQGALEQYF. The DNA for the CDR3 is TGTGCCACCGGCCAGGGGGCGCTTGAGCAGTACTTC.